The clone carrying this T cell receptor (beta chain) was observed a single time. What it recognizes is unknown. The data belong to a study of OX40 agonist ivuxolimab in advanced cancers. The study, taken as a whole, reports: Within 6 weeks, CD4+ and CD8+ blood T cells expanded clonally at 0.1 to 3.0 mg/kg.

Germline values: CDR1 MNHNY, CDR2 SVGAGI (reference sequence). The V end was cut by 6 bases, the J end by 4 bases, with 10 bases between. The CDR3 runs 13 residues. TCRdb keeps only in-frame clones here, not all; method: immunoSEQ multiplex PCR. The table includes 23,000 or so clones, about 80% detected once. The chain has TRBV6-6 and TRBJ1-5; D not certain. This receptor was taken from an adult with an advanced solid tumor such as melanoma, head and neck, liver or kidney cancer. This specimen consisted of CD4+ or CD8+ T cells sorted from blood, obtained in a trial of the OX40 agonist ivuxolimab. This CDR3 is CASSPGGNQPQHF. The DNA of the CDR3 is TGTGCCAGCAGCCCTGGAGGTAATCAGCCCCAGCATTTT.